The present T cell receptor beta chain was sequenced within a study of blood T cell repertoires in COVID-19. There are 16 residues in the CDR3. The germline V gene has CDR1 SGHRS and CDR2 YFSETQ. V gave up 0 bases and J gave up 2 bases, with 14 bases separating them. Enrollment of patients from Seattle took place during active infection, with longitudinal follow-up. This clone appeared a few times. Profiled with immunoSEQ multiplex PCR; TCRdb holds only in-frame clones, not every one. The sample holds 200,000 to 250,000 clones, roughly 85% seen once. This receptor was identified in a woman aged 65 to 85 with COVID-19, enrolled during active disease. V usage is TRBV5-1 and J usage is TRBJ1-1, with a possible D match to TRBD1 (5 bases). The sequencing sample was made of peripheral blood. The CDR3 DNA sequence: TGCGCCAGCAGCTTGGCCATCAAGGGGAAAAACACTGAAGCTTTCTTT. Translated, it gives CASSLAIKGKNTEAFF. Based on the CDR3 plus reference TRBV5-1 and TRBJ1-1, the full variable domain is KAGVTQTPRYLIKTRGQQVTLSCSPISGHRSVSWYQQTPGQGLQFLFEYFSETQRNKGNFPGRFSGRQFSNSRSEMNVSTLELGDSALYLCASSLAIKGKNTEAFFGQGTRLTVV.